This T cell receptor (beta chain) appears in the sequencing data of a study of shared clonotypes between healthy human individuals. Study as a whole: CD4 naive cells filled three plates per donor, CD4 memory three, CD8 naive two and CD8 memory one.

Trimming removed 5 bases from V and 1 base from J, with 14 bases in between. The CDR3 covers 15 residues. Germline CDR1 is SGHVS and CDR2 is FNYEAQ. The input for sorted-subset replicate PCRs was around 210 ng DNA, around 30,000 T cell genomes. Generated by immunoSEQ multiplex PCR, the TCRdb table keeps only in-frame clones and is missing some. This repertoire shows roughly 2.1 million clones, about 92% found once; its top ten account for under 2%. Terminally differentiated effector memory CD45RA+ cells were excluded by CCR7 positive selection of CD45RO-negative cells. The study enrolled healthy HIV-negative adults without recent acute infections or vaccinations as donors. Each donor was a Caucasian adult residing in Nashville, Tennessee.

This sequence joins TRBV7-6 and TRBJ1-1, with D perhaps matching TRBD1 (5 bases). This receptor was taken from a man aged 18 to 29 in good health. Some clones in this sample may be carry-over from other donors' samples. The source material was naive CD8+ T cells from PBMCs. The CDR3 bases are TGTGCCAGCAGCCCCCGCCCAGGACAGAACACTGAAGCTTTCTTT. It translates to CASSPRPGQNTEAFF.